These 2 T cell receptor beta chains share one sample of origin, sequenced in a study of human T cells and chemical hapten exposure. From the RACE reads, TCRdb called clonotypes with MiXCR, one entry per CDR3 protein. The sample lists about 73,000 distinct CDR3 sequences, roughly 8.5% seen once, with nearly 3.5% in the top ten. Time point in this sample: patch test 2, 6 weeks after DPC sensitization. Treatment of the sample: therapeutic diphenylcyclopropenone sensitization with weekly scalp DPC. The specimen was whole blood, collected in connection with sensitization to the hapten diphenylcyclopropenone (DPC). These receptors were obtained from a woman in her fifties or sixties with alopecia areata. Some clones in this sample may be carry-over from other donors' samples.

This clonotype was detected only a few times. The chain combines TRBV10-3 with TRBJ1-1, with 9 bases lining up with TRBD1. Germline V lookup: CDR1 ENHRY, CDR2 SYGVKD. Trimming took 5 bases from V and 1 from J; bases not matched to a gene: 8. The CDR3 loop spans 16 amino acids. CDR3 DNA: TGTGCCATCAGTACGACAGGGGGTAGTAGGAACACTGAAGCTTTCTTT. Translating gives CAISTTGGSRNTEAFF.

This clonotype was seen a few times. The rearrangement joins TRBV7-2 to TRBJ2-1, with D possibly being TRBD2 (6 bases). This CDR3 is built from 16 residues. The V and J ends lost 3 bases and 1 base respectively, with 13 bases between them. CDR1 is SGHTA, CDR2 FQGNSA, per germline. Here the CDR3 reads CASSFSGGGSYNEQFF. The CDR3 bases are TGTGCCAGCAGCTTTAGCGGTGGCGGTTCCTACAATGAGCAGTTCTTC.